The 25 T cell receptor beta chains below were found in one sample sequenced in a study of T cell repertoires in cytomegalovirus infection. Each CDR3 protein gets one entry after TCRdb re-called the reads with MiXCR. The sample records 150,000 to 200,000 distinct CDR3 sequences, over 25% being singletons. What was sequenced was PBMCs. Receptors originate from a human donor in good health (CMV status not recorded). Some clones in this sample may be carry-over from other donors' samples.

This sequence joins TRBV29-1 and TRBJ2-7; D is uncertain. The CDR3 runs 11 residues. CDR1 and CDR2 from the germline V gene are SQVTM and ANQGSEA. V was pared by 6 bases and J by 0 bases, with 6 bases between. The CDR3 loop reads CSVRGSYEQYF. In nucleotides, the CDR3 is TGCAGCGTGAGAGGCTCCTACGAGCAGTACTTC.

This clonotype showed up many times. Just one base apart from a much larger clone, this may be a read error. The chain has TRBV7-2 and TRBJ2-7; 7 bases align to TRBD1. The V gene's germline CDR1 is SGHTA and CDR2 FQGNSA. Trimming at V came to 3 bases and at J to 2 bases, leaving 1 base not matched to a gene. The CDR3 spans 13 residues. CDR3 in DNA: TGTGCCAGCAGCTTCGGACAGGCCTACGAGCAGTACTTC. It codes for CASSFGQAYEQYF.

This rearrangement joins TRBV6-1 to TRBJ2-7, with TRBD1 matching 7 bases. Germline assignment: CDR1 MNHNS and CDR2 SASEGT. The V and J ends lost 1 base and 5 bases, in that order; junction bases with no gene match: 5. The length of the CDR3 is 14 residues. CDR3 in amino acids: CASSEGQGDNEQYF. Here the CDR3 DNA reads TGTGCCAGCAGTGAAGGTCAGGGGGATAACGAGCAGTACTTC.

This clonotype was seen just once. Compared with germline, one end of the junction differs, possibly owing to a read error. The CDR3 DNA follows: TGTGCCAGCAGCCTGCGGAAGGGACAGTTCAATCGGCCCCAGCATTTT. Its translation: CASSLRKGQFNRPQHF. The rearrangement links TRBV11-3 to TRBJ1-5; 7 bases map to TRBD1. The CDR3 sequence is 16 residues long. Germline V lookup: CDR1 SGHNT, CDR2 YENEEA.

Only one count was recorded for this clonotype. The chain couples TRBV14 to TRBJ2-4; D unresolved. Trimming shortened V by 1 base and J by 6 bases, and 7 bases separated the two germline ends. CDR1 SGHDN and CDR2 FVKESK come from the germline V gene. This CDR3 has 13 amino acids. The CDR3 coding sequence is TGTGCCAGCAGCCAAGGGGCCGTAAACATTCAGTACTTC. Amino acid sequence: CASSQGAVNIQYF. The variable domain in full, with the rest retrieved from reference TRBV14 and TRBJ2-4, is EAGVTQFPSHSVIEKGQTVTLRCDPISGHDNLYWYRRVMGKEIKFLLHFVKESKQDESGMPNNRFLAERTGGTYSTLKVQPAELEDSGVYFCASSQGAVNIQYFGAGTRLSVL.

This clonotype has more than one count but fewer than ten. The J gene is TRBJ2-5, the V gene TRBV20-1, with 7 nucleotides matching TRBD2. CDR3 length equals 13 residues. V gave up 3 bases and J gave up 2 bases; unmatched junction bases: 3. Germline V CDR1 and CDR2: DFQATT, SNEGSKA (reference sequence). The DNA for the CDR3 is TGCAGTGCTAGGTGGGAGGGACAAGAGACCCAGTACTTC. This encodes CSARWEGQETQYF.

V is TRBV7-2 and J is TRBJ1-1; the D gene is possibly TRBD1 (5 bases). With 1 base removed from V and 1 base from J, the gap between germline ends came to 13 bases. The length of the CDR3 is 16 residues. Per the germline V gene, CDR1 is SGHTA and CDR2 is FQGNSA. The CDR3 reads CASSLVVYGQNTEAFF. Here the CDR3 DNA reads TGTGCCAGCAGCTTAGTGGTTTACGGACAGAACACTGAAGCTTTCTTT.

This clonotype was detected a few times. The chain recombines TRBV29-1 with TRBJ2-5; TRBD1 aligns across 7 bases. Germline V gene sequence: CDR1 SQVTM, CDR2 ANQGSEA. After removal of 7 bases from V and 5 bases from J, the junction contained 7 bases not matched to a gene. CDR3 length: 12 residues. The CDR3 coding sequence is TGCAGCGCCGACAGGGCCAGCGAGACCCAGTACTTC. Encoded protein: CSADRASETQYF.

Written as DNA, the CDR3 is TGTGCCAGCAGCCCCGGGGGGGCGCGGACTGAAGCTTTCTTT. It is translated as CASSPGGARTEAFF. J is TRBJ1-1 and V is TRBV7-3; D might be TRBD1 (6 bases). CDR1 is SGHTA and CDR2 is FQGTGA in the germline V gene. Trimming took off 5 bases at V and 5 bases at J, with 15 bases between the two ends. The CDR3 covers 14 residues.

The chain joins TRBV9 to TRBJ2-6; D is possibly TRBD1 (5 bases). Germline V gene lookup returns CDR1 SGDLS and CDR2 YYNGEE. V shed 0 bases and J shed 3 bases, with 7 bases lying between them. The CDR3 is 15 residues long. CDR3 protein: CASSVEGYGANVLTF. CDR3 bases: TGTGCCAGCAGCGTAGAGGGGTATGGGGCCAACGTCCTGACTTTC.

This clonotype was detected a few times. The rearrangement links TRBV6-2 or TRBV6-3 to TRBJ1-1; D call uncertain. This CDR3 region has 14 residues. CDR1 and CDR2 (germline): MNHEY, SVGEGT. The V end lost 2 bases, the J end lost 4 bases, and 11 bases lay between the germline ends. CDR3 amino acids: CASSYPPGVTEAFF. CDR3 in DNA: TGTGCCAGCAGTTACCCCCCGGGTGTCACTGAAGCTTTCTTT.

A few counts support this clonotype. The chain uses TRBV6-5 and TRBJ2-7; D unresolved. The CDR3 covers 13 residues. V dropped 5 bases and J dropped 2 bases, with 10 bases sitting between them. Germline V CDR1 and CDR2: MNHEY, SVGAGI. CDR3 sequence: CASSPRHTYEQYF. DNA for the CDR3: TGTGCCAGCAGTCCGCGACACACCTACGAGCAGTACTTC.

This clonotype was observed many times. A read error may produce the germline difference seen at one junction end. The rearrangement uses TRBV6-1 and TRBJ2-2; D might be TRBD1 (5 bases). The CDR3 runs to 15 residues. CDR1 MNHNS and CDR2 SASEGT come from the germline V gene. The DNA for the CDR3 is TGTGCCAGCAGTGAAGTCGCAGGGAACCCCGGGGAGCTGTTTTTT. Translated: CASSEVAGNPGELFF.

The V gene is TRBV7-2, the J gene TRBJ2-7, with no clear D. CDR1 SGHTA and CDR2 FQGNSA come from the germline V gene. The CDR3 sequence is 14 residues long. Between the trimmed V and J ends, which lost 5 bases and 2 bases, there was a span of 13 bases. The CDR3 spells CASSAPRVPYEQYF. DNA of the CDR3: TGTGCCAGCAGCGCGCCTCGGGTGCCCTACGAGCAGTACTTC.

This sequence joins TRBV20-1 and TRBJ1-2; D is ambiguous. This CDR3 comprises 12 residues. Germline V gene lookup returns CDR1 DFQATT and CDR2 SNEGSKA (reference sequence). Trimming took 0 bases from V and 3 from J, leaving 5 bases between them. Here the CDR3 reads CSARDQHYGYTF. The CDR3 nucleotides read TGCAGTGCTAGAGACCAGCACTATGGCTACACCTTC.

This clonotype turned up a few times. This chain joins TRBV7-9 and TRBJ2-5; no firm D call. V was clipped by 4 bases and J by 2 bases, with 8 bases between them. Germline V gene sequence: CDR1 SEHNR, CDR2 FQNEAQ (reference sequence). The CDR3 extends over 13 amino acids. CDR3 DNA: TGTGCCAGCAGCTCCCGGGTGCAAGAGACCCAGTACTTC. Protein sequence: CASSSRVQETQYF.

The chain employs TRBV6-2 or TRBV6-3 and TRBJ2-7; a possible D gene is TRBD1 (6 bases). The germline gives CDR1 MNHEY, CDR2 SVGEGT. V lost 6 bases and J lost 6, with 21 bases in between. The CDR3 loop spans 15 amino acids. The CDR3 bases are TGTGCCAGCAGCATTCCCAGGGCAGGGGATGTCGAGCAGTACTTC. This codes for CASSIPRAGDVEQYF.

The chain uses TRBV19 and TRBJ1-1; maybe TRBD1 (5 bases). Germline V CDR1 and CDR2: LNHDA, SQIVND (reference sequence). This CDR3 region has 14 residues. Trimming cost V 1 base and J 3 bases, with 9 bases left between them. CDR3 in DNA: TGTGCCAGTAGTATAGGGGGGGAGGACACTGAAGCTTTCTTT. This gives the protein CASSIGGEDTEAFF.

This chain joins TRBV4-1 and TRBJ1-1; possibly TRBD1 for D (6 bases). This CDR3 contains 14 residues. Germline loops: CDR1 MGHRA, CDR2 YSYEKL. Trimming took off 2 bases at V and 3 bases at J, with 10 bases between the two ends. The CDR3 here is CASSQQGLDTEAFF. The CDR3 DNA reads TGCGCCAGCAGCCAACAGGGGTTGGACACTGAAGCTTTCTTT.

This clonotype was picked up a small number of times. V is TRBV18 and J is TRBJ2-7; D tentatively reads TRBD1 or TRBD2 (6 bases each). V lost 3 bases and J lost 0, with 12 bases in between. The length of the CDR3 is 15 residues. Germline CDR1 is KGHSH and CDR2 is LQKENI. The CDR3, as DNA: TGTGCCAGCTCACCCAAGGGGGGCAGCTCCTACGAGCAGTACTTC. It codes for CASSPKGGSSYEQYF.

This chain connects TRBV27 to TRBJ2-1, with D uncertain. Trimming removed 1 base at V and 2 bases at J, with 9 bases between. Germline CDR1 is MNHEY and CDR2 is SMNVEV (reference sequence). The CDR3 contains 15 residues. In nucleotides, the CDR3 is TGTGCCAGCAGTTTATTGGGGTCCCCCTACAATGAGCAGTTCTTC. The encoded protein is CASSLLGSPYNEQFF.

This clonotype was seen more than once but under ten times. The rearrangement joins TRBV7-3 to TRBJ2-4; D ambiguous. The length of the CDR3 is 13 residues. Germline V lookup: CDR1 SGHTA, CDR2 FQGTGA. Deletions cut 2 bases from V and 8 bases from J, with 10 bases between. CDR3 sequence: CASSLLVNDIQYF. The CDR3 DNA follows: TGTGCCAGCAGCTTACTTGTGAACGACATTCAGTACTTC.

The rearrangement uses TRBV20-1 and TRBJ1-1, with D hard to call. The CDR3 loop spans 13 amino acids. The germline gives CDR1 DFQATT, CDR2 SNEGSKA (reference sequence). V lost 4 bases to trimming and J lost 0 bases, with 9 bases between them. CDR3 nucleotides: TGCAGTGCTAACCAGGAGGTGAACACTGAAGCTTTCTTT. It encodes CSANQEVNTEAFF.

This clonotype was seen more than once but under ten times. The chain couples TRBV7-3 to TRBJ2-3, with TRBD1 identical over 10 bases. The V gene end was trimmed by 6 bases and the J gene end by 1 base; junction bases not matched to a gene: 4. The CDR3 totals 15 residues. CDR1 is SGHTA, CDR2 FQGTGA, per germline. The CDR3 nucleotides read TGTGCCAGCAGTTCCGGACAGGGGGGCACAGATACGCAGTATTTT. It is translated as CASSSGQGGTDTQYF.

At least ten counts were recorded for this clonotype. V and J are TRBV7-6 and TRBJ2-5, with TRBD2 identical over 8 bases. The CDR3 runs to 16 residues. Germline V CDR1 and CDR2: SGHVS, FNYEAQ. V dropped 5 bases and J dropped 2; count of bases not matched to a gene: 10. CDR3 nucleotides: TGTGCCAGCAGCCCCGGAGTTAGCGGGGCTCAAGAGACCCAGTACTTC. Its translation: CASSPGVSGAQETQYF. Full variable domain (outside the CDR3, taken from reference TRBV7-6 and TRBJ2-5): GAGVSQSPRYKVTKRGQDVALRCDPISGHVSLYWYRQALGQGPEFLTYFNYEAQQDKSGLPNDRFSAERPEGSISTLTIQRTEQRDSAMYRCASSPGVSGAQETQYFGPGTRLLVL.